The TCR beta chain under discussion was sequenced for a study of T-cell reconstitution after alpha-beta-depleted transplantation in children (dated by TCRdb to about 2016). Regarding the study in general: The study quantitatively tracked T-cell immune reconstitution after TCRalphabeta/CD19-depleted allogeneic hematopoietic cell transplantation in children using TCR repertoire profiling.

The library was generated by PCR. The sequencer was an Illumina HiSeq 2500. Molecular barcoding was employed in the preparation of TCR libraries, with unique molecular identifiers being used to normalize TCRbeta repertoire quantification. TCRdb reprocessing: public reads trimmed at Q25 with fastp, clones called with MiXCR, in-frame beta chains kept. CDR3 protein duplicates are merged, each entry listing the most common genes and DNA. The sample table lists a few hundred thousand distinct CDR3 sequences, about a tenth of them with a count of one. Of the sample, 2% to 3% falls within the top ten clones. Relative to germline, V is missing 1 base and J is missing 1 base, with 1 base of the junction outside any gene match. From the cysteine up to the phenylalanine, the CDR3 has a length of 13 residues. The entry retains the CDR3 DNA only, 39 bases that are in frame from base 1. In the germline V gene (reference sequence), CDR1 corresponds to DFQATT and CDR2 to SNEGSKA.

This clonotype was detected only a few times. The specificity of this receptor is unknown. Base qualities are not recorded, but no much larger clone differs from it by a single base. The chain links TRBV20-1 with TRBJ2-7, with TRBD1 matching 7 junction bases. This sequence was found in a human donor who donated a stem cell graft to a child with acute lymphoblastic leukemia. The sample here was PBMCs from the stem cell graft donor, taken from the stem cell graft. The DNA is TGCAGTGCTAGAGTGGACAGGTCCTACGAGCAGTACTTC. It codes for CSARVDRSYEQYF.